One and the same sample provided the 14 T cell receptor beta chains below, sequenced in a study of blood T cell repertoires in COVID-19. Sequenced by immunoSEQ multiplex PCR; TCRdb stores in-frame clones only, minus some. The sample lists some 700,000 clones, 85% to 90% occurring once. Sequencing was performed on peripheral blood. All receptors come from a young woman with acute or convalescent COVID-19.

In DNA, the CDR3 is TGTGCCAGTAGTCCGAGGACAGGGATACTCGTCTATGGCTACACCTTC. Amino acid sequence: CASSPRTGILVYGYTF. This sequence joins TRBV19 and TRBJ1-2; 8 bases agree with TRBD1. In germline, CDR1 is LNHDA, CDR2 SQIVND (reference sequence). V lost 5 bases and J lost 4; bases outside the gene matches: 12. The CDR3 contains 16 residues.

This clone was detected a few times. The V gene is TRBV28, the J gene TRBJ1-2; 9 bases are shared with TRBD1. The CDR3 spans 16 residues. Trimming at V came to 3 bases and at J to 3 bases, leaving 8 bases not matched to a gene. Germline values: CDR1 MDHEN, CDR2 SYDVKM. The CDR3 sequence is CASSFQTGGAYYGYTF. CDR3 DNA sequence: TGTGCCAGCAGTTTCCAGACAGGGGGGGCCTACTATGGCTACACCTTC.

The CDR3 DNA follows: TGCGCCAGCAGCTTGGCCTCGCAGATGAACACTGAAGCTTTCTTT. Translated, it gives CASSLASQMNTEAFF. The chain links TRBV5-1 to TRBJ1-1; D remains unclear. This CDR3 contains 15 residues. From germline, CDR1 is SGHRS and CDR2 YFSETQ. Trimming removed 0 bases at V and 0 bases at J, with 9 bases between.

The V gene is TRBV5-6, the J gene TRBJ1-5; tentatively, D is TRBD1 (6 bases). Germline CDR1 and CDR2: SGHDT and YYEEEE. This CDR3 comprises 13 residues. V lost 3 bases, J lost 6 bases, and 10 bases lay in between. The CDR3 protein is CASSSWDTQPQHF. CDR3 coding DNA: TGTGCCAGCAGCTCCTGGGACACTCAGCCCCAGCATTTT.

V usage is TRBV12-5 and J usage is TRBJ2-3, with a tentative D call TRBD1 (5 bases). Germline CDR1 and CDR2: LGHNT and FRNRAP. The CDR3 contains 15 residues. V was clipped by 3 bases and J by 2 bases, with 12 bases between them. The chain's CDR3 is CASGFFSGSTDTQYF. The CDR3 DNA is TGTGCTAGTGGTTTTTTTTCAGGGTCCACAGATACGCAGTATTTT.

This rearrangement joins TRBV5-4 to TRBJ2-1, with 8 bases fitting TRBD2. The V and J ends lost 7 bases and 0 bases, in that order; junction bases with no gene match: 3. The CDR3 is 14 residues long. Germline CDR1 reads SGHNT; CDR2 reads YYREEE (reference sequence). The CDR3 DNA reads TGTGCCAGCCAGCGGGGGAGCTCCTACAATGAGCAGTTCTTC. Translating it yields CASQRGSSYNEQFF.

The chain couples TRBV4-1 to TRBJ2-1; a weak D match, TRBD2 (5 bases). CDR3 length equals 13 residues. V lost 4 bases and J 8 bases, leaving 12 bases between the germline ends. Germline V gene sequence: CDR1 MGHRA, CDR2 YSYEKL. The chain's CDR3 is CASSRLGGDEQFF. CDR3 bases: TGCGCCAGCAGCCGGCTAGGAGGAGATGAGCAGTTCTTC.

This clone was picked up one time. The CDR3 protein is CASSDTGAGGETQYF. CDR3 DNA sequence: TGCGCCAGCAGCGACACAGGGGCAGGCGGGGAGACCCAGTACTTC. V and J are TRBV4-1 and TRBJ2-5, with 7 bases that match TRBD1. The CDR3 loop spans 15 amino acids. V lost 5 bases to trimming and J lost 5 bases; unmatched junction nucleotides: 11. The germline CDR1 and CDR2 sequences are MGHRA and YSYEKL.

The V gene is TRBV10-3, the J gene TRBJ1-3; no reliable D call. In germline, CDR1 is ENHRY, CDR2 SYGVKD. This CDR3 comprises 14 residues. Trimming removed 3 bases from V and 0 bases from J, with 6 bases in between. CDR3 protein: CAISERGSGNTIYF. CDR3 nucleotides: TGTGCCATCAGTGAACGGGGCTCTGGAAACACCATATATTTT.

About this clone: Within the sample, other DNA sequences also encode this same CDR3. For the CDR3, the DNA is TGTGCCAGCAGCTTAAACCGGGACAGTGGCTACACCTTC. This translates into CASSLNRDSGYTF. The chain links TRBV7-3 to TRBJ1-2; 7 bases align to TRBD1. The CDR3 consists of 13 residues. CDR1 is SGHTA and CDR2 is FQGTGA in the germline V gene. After removal of 1 base from V and 7 bases from J, the junction contained 3 bases not matched to a gene.

The DNA for the CDR3 is TGTGCCAGCAGCCGCCAAGTAGGACATACCAACACTGAAGCTTTCTTT. It specifies CASSRQVGHTNTEAFF. The J gene is TRBJ1-1, the V gene TRBV7-8, with a possible D match to TRBD1 (5 bases). The CDR3 is made up of 16 amino acids. The V gene lost 5 bases and the J gene lost 2 bases, with 18 bases spanning the gap. Looked up from germline, CDR1 is SGHVS and CDR2 is FQNEAQ.

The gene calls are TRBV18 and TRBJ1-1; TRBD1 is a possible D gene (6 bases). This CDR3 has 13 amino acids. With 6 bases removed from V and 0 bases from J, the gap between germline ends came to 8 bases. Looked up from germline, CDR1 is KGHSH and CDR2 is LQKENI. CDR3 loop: CASSGAMNTEAFF. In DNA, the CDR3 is TGTGCCAGCTCGGGGGCCATGAACACTGAAGCTTTCTTT.

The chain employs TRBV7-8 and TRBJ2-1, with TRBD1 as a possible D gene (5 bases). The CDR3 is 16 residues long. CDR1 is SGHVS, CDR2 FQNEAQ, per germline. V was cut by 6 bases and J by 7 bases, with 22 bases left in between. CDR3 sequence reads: CASRASWAGFRNEQFF. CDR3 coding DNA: TGTGCCAGCAGGGCCTCATGGGCAGGGTTCAGGAATGAGCAGTTCTTC.

Written as DNA, the CDR3 is TGTGCCAGCAGTCAATGGACAGGGAGGGAAAAACTGTTTTTT. This encodes CASSQWTGREKLFF. This chain joins TRBV6-6 and TRBJ1-4; TRBD1 aligns across 8 bases. Trimming at V came to 5 bases and at J to 8 bases, leaving 7 bases not matched to a gene. Per germline, CDR1 MNHNY and CDR2 SVGAGI (reference sequence). CDR3 length: 14 residues.